This passage covers 20 T cell receptor beta chains from one sample sequenced in a study of blood T cell repertoires in COVID-19. Some clones are missing from TCRdb's copy, which holds only in-frame ones; the method was immunoSEQ multiplex PCR. The repertoire holds 30,000 to 40,000 clones, with 79% as singletons. Sequencing was carried out using peripheral blood. Receptors originate from a man between 65 and 79 years old with acute or convalescent COVID-19.

V usage is TRBV2 and J usage is TRBJ2-4, with TRBD2 as a possible D gene (7 bases). V was trimmed by 3 bases and J by 3 bases, leaving 15 bases between them. The CDR3 has 16 amino acids. From germline, CDR1 is SNHLY and CDR2 FYNNEI. CDR3 nucleotide sequence: TGTGCCAGCAGTGATCCCGCGGGGGCGTTCAAAAACATTCAGTACTTC. As protein: CASSDPAGAFKNIQYF.

The chain links TRBV7-9 to TRBJ1-1; 8 nucleotides align to TRBD1. The CDR3 contains 14 residues. Germline assignment: CDR1 SEHNR and CDR2 FQNEAQ (reference sequence). The V gene end was trimmed by 2 bases and the J gene end by 4 bases; junction bases not matched to a gene: 3. Here the CDR3 reads CASSLTTGGTEAFF. In DNA form, the CDR3 reads TGTGCCAGCAGCTTAACCACAGGGGGCACTGAAGCTTTCTTT.

This rearrangement joins TRBV7-3 to TRBJ2-5, with 14 bases lining up with TRBD2. Germline V gene data show CDR1 as SGHTA and CDR2 as FQGTGA. Unmatched junction bases numbered 7, after V lost 3 bases and J lost 1 base. There are 18 residues in the CDR3. In DNA form, the CDR3 reads TGTGCCAGCAGCTTTGGACTAGCGGGAGGCCCTGGCCAAGAGACCCAGTACTTC. The encoded protein is CASSFGLAGGPGQETQYF.

There are a few counts of this clone. This chain joins TRBV28 and TRBJ1-2; 9 bases align to TRBD1. Germline CDR1 is MDHEN and CDR2 is SYDVKM. The junction had 3 bases not matched to a gene; V was cut back by 2 bases and J by 5 bases. This CDR3 has 14 residues. This chain's CDR3 is CASSLGTGKYGYTF. CDR3 DNA: TGTGCCAGCAGTTTAGGGACAGGGAAGTATGGCTACACCTTC.

A single count supports this clone. CDR3 DNA: TGTGCCAGCAGCCTCCAGGGCTACGAGCAGTACTTC. As protein: CASSLQGYEQYF. The gene calls are TRBV7-6 and TRBJ2-7; maybe TRBD1 (5 bases). CDR1 and CDR2 (germline): SGHVS, FNYEAQ. V lost 5 bases and J 3 bases, leaving 8 bases between the germline ends. The CDR3 sequence is 12 residues long.

This clone was seen just once. The V and J genes are TRBV4-3 and TRBJ2-3, with D tentatively TRBD2 (6 bases). Between the trimmed V and J ends, which lost 3 bases and 2 bases, there was a span of 12 bases. In germline, CDR1 is LGHNA, CDR2 YSLEER. The CDR3 covers 15 residues. Here the CDR3 reads CASSHSGSTTDTQYF. The CDR3 region has the DNA TGCGCCAGCAGCCATAGCGGTTCCACCACAGATACGCAGTATTTT.

This rearrangement joins TRBV13 to TRBJ1-3; weak D call: TRBD1 (6 bases). This CDR3 contains 17 residues. V gave up 5 bases and J gave up 0 bases, with 17 bases separating them. CDR1 and CDR2 (germline): PRHDT, FYEKMQ (reference sequence). CDR3 sequence: CASSGYREGSSGNTIYF. CDR3 DNA: TGTGCCAGCAGCGGATACAGGGAAGGGAGCTCTGGAAACACCATATATTTT.

This clone was seen more than once but under ten times. This chain links TRBV18 with TRBJ2-5; no clear D. V was pared by 6 bases and J by 4 bases, with 9 bases between. CDR3 length equals 12 residues. Germline assignment: CDR1 KGHSH and CDR2 LQKENI. The CDR3 DNA sequence: TGTGCCAGCTCCACCACGGGAGAGACCCAGTACTTC. This translates into CASSTTGETQYF.

The chain couples TRBV7-8 to TRBJ2-7; 7 bases are shared with TRBD1. CDR1 SGHVS and CDR2 FQNEAQ come from the germline V gene. CDR3 length equals 15 residues. Trimming cost V 6 bases and J 2 bases; bases outside gene matches: 10. The CDR3 DNA sequence: TGTGCCAGCAGTTCCCCCGGGACAGTTACCTACGAGCAGTACTTC. Translated, it gives CASSSPGTVTYEQYF.

The chain uses TRBV7-9 and TRBJ2-2; D is unclear. The germline gives CDR1 SEHNR, CDR2 FQNEAQ (reference sequence). The CDR3 spans 14 residues. Trimming pared 3 bases from V and 7 bases from J, leaving 12 bases between. The CDR3 here is CASSLGLLDGELFF. In DNA form, the CDR3 reads TGTGCCAGCAGCTTGGGCCTCCTGGACGGGGAGCTGTTTTTT.

This chain joins TRBV14 and TRBJ1-2, with unresolved D. Germline CDR1 SGHDN, CDR2 FVKESK. The CDR3 is 13 residues long. Trimming took off 1 base at V and 0 bases at J, with 3 bases between the two ends. This CDR3 reads CASSQGTNYGYTF. For the CDR3, the DNA is TGTGCCAGCAGCCAAGGTACTAACTATGGCTACACCTTC.

This chain uses TRBV6-5 with TRBJ2-7; TRBD2 agrees at 8 bases. Germline trimming cut 8 bases from V and 3 bases from J; bases unmatched to any gene: 9. Germline V gene data show CDR1 as MNHEY and CDR2 as SVGAGI. This CDR3 contains 14 residues. CDR3 amino acids: CASGEPSGYYEQYF. As DNA, the CDR3 is TGTGCCAGCGGGGAGCCTAGCGGGTACTACGAGCAGTACTTC.

This clone appeared a few times. V usage is TRBV27 and J usage is TRBJ2-3; perhaps TRBD1 as D (7 bases). Germline values: CDR1 MNHEY, CDR2 SMNVEV (reference sequence). Trimming shortened V by 6 bases and J by 1 base, and 14 bases separated the two germline ends. The CDR3 is made up of 15 amino acids. Here the CDR3 DNA reads TGTGCCAGCAGGCAGGGGGACTCCCGCACAGATACGCAGTATTTT. Protein: CASRQGDSRTDTQYF.

This chain joins TRBV10-3 and TRBJ2-1, with D possibly matching TRBD1 (6 bases). Between the trimmed V and J ends, which lost 6 bases and 3 bases, there was a span of 15 bases. CDR3 length equals 15 residues. Looked up from germline, CDR1 is ENHRY and CDR2 is SYGVKD. The CDR3 here is CAISHSTGIYNEQFF. The CDR3 bases are TGTGCCATCAGCCATTCAACAGGGATCTACAATGAGCAGTTCTTC.

The chain employs TRBV19 and TRBJ1-5; maybe TRBD1 (6 bases). CDR1 and CDR2 (germline): LNHDA, SQIVND (reference sequence). CDR3 length: 14 residues. With 4 bases removed from V and 3 bases from J, the gap between germline ends came to 10 bases. CDR3 loop: CASSSQGFNQPQHF. The CDR3 nucleotides read TGTGCCAGTAGTAGCCAGGGGTTCAATCAGCCCCAGCATTTT. The entire variable domain, with the rest obtained from reference TRBV19 and TRBJ1-5, is as follows: DGGITQSPKYLFRKEGQNVTLSCEQNLNHDAMYWYRQDPGQGLRLIYYSQIVNDFQKGDIAEGYSVSREKKESFPLTVTSAQKNPTAFYLCASSSQGFNQPQHFGDGTRLSIL.

There are a few counts of this clone. CDR3 nucleotides: TGCGCCAGCAGCCAGTCTTTTACCAGGGGGCCCGGGGAGCTGTTTTTT. Translated: CASSQSFTRGPGELFF. V usage is TRBV4-1 and J usage is TRBJ2-2; 8 nucleotides align to TRBD1. V lost 3 bases to trimming and J lost 6 bases; unmatched junction nucleotides: 9. The CDR3 length is 16 residues. Looked up from germline, CDR1 is MGHRA and CDR2 is YSYEKL.

This clone came up once. This chain uses TRBV18 with TRBJ1-1, with 10 bases lining up with TRBD1. The germline V gene encodes CDR1 KGHSH and CDR2 LQKENI. Trimming cost V 5 bases and J 8 bases; bases outside gene matches: 8. The CDR3 has 14 residues. The CDR3 is CASSSGQGNGEAFF. In DNA, the CDR3 is TGTGCCAGCTCATCGGGACAGGGGAACGGGGAAGCTTTCTTT. The variable domain in full, with the rest retrieved from reference TRBV18 and TRBJ1-1, is NAGVMQNPRHLVRRRGQEARLRCSPMKGHSHVYWYRQLPEEGLKFMVYLQKENIIDESGMPKERFSAEFPKEGPSILRIQQVVRGDSAAYFCASSSGQGNGEAFFGQGTRLTVV.

This chain links TRBV9 with TRBJ2-2; maybe TRBD2 (5 bases). Looked up from germline, CDR1 is SGDLS and CDR2 is YYNGEE. V was pared by 0 bases and J by 5 bases, with 8 bases between. The CDR3 runs to 14 residues. CDR3 sequence: CASSVARGTGELFF. The DNA for the CDR3 is TGTGCCAGCAGCGTAGCACGAGGGACCGGGGAGCTGTTTTTT.

The V call is TRBV7-8, the J call TRBJ1-5, with D possibly being TRBD1 (5 bases). Germline V gene lookup returns CDR1 SGHVS and CDR2 FQNEAQ. V shed 5 bases and J shed 5 bases, with 10 bases lying between them. The CDR3 length is 13 residues. The CDR3 DNA follows: TGTGCCAGCAGCAGTGACAGTTATCAGCCCCAGCATTTT. Its translation is CASSSDSYQPQHF.

V is TRBV28 and J is TRBJ2-7; D is perhaps TRBD2 (5 bases). Germline values: CDR1 MDHEN, CDR2 SYDVKM. V lost 6 bases and J 7 bases, leaving 19 bases between the germline ends. This CDR3 is 14 amino acids long. The CDR3 loop reads CASSRRTTSAEQYF. CDR3 nucleotide sequence: TGTGCCAGCAGCCGGAGGACGACCTCGGCGGAGCAGTACTTC.